These 23 T cell receptor beta chains share one sample of origin, sequenced in a study of blood T cell repertoires in COVID-19. TCRdb's table, derived via immunoSEQ multiplex PCR, lists solely in-frame clones and lacks some. Of a few hundred thousand clones listed, around 87% are singletons. The sample was peripheral blood. Every receptor here comes from a human donor in a cohort sampled during active COVID-19.

The V call is TRBV2, the J call TRBJ1-2; 8 nucleotides line up with TRBD1. Per germline, CDR1 SNHLY and CDR2 FYNNEI. J was trimmed by 6 bases and V by 5 bases; bases with no gene match: 8. The CDR3 covers 14 residues. CDR3 loop: CASSPSGTGHGYTF. CDR3 DNA sequence: TGTGCCAGCAGTCCTAGTGGGACAGGCCATGGCTACACCTTC.

V is TRBV7-2 and J is TRBJ2-3; 12 bases are shared with TRBD2. Germline lookup yields CDR1 SGHTA and CDR2 FQGNSA. Germline trimming cut 6 bases from V and 9 bases from J; bases unmatched to any gene: 16. The CDR3 has 17 amino acids. This CDR3 is CASSQHNGASGGATQYF. In DNA form, the CDR3 reads TGTGCCAGCAGTCAGCATAATGGGGCTAGCGGGGGGGCGACGCAGTATTTT.

Only a few counts were recorded for this clone. The J gene is TRBJ1-2, the V gene TRBV5-4, with TRBD1 as a possible D gene (6 bases). This CDR3 has 15 amino acids. CDR1 and CDR2 (germline): SGHNT, YYREEE (reference sequence). V gave up 3 bases and J gave up 6 bases, with 18 bases separating them. CDR3 amino acids: CASSSAYLQGDGYTF. In nucleotides, the CDR3 is TGTGCCAGCAGCTCCGCCTACCTACAGGGCGATGGCTACACCTTC.

This rearrangement joins TRBV30 to TRBJ2-7, with 7 bases identical to TRBD2. Looked up from germline, CDR1 is GTSNPN and CDR2 is SVGIG (reference sequence). With 1 base clipped from V and 3 bases from J, the junction kept 12 bases outside the gene matches. The CDR3 sequence is 16 residues long. This CDR3 reads CAWSGSGAGSGYEQYF. The CDR3 nucleotides read TGTGCCTGGAGTGGGAGCGGGGCCGGTTCGGGCTACGAGCAGTACTTC.

This clone was counted a few times. At the DNA level, this CDR3 is encoded by other sequences in the same sample as well. The rearrangement joins TRBV4-1 to TRBJ1-1; a weak D match, TRBD1 (5 bases). Looked up from germline, CDR1 is MGHRA and CDR2 is YSYEKL. V was cut by 0 bases and J by 5 bases, with 7 bases left in between. The CDR3 contains 13 residues. CDR3 nucleotides: TGCGCCAGCAGCCAAGATAGGGGTACTGAAGCTTTCTTT. Encoded protein: CASSQDRGTEAFF.

This clone appeared once. V usage is TRBV4-1 and J usage is TRBJ1-5; D unresolved. Germline V gene lookup returns CDR1 MGHRA and CDR2 YSYEKL. The CDR3 totals 14 residues. The V end was cut by 1 base, the J end by 5 bases, with 9 bases between. The CDR3 sequence: CASSQADGDQPQHF. The DNA for the CDR3 is TGCGCCAGCAGCCAAGCGGACGGGGATCAGCCCCAGCATTTT.

The chain recombines TRBV24-1 with TRBJ2-3; D gene ambiguous. Trimming cost V 4 bases and J 2 bases, with 6 bases left between them. This CDR3 has 13 amino acids. From germline, CDR1 is KGHDR and CDR2 SFDVKD. The DNA for the CDR3 is TGTGCCACCAGTGAGGCTTTCACAGATACGCAGTATTTT. It translates to CATSEAFTDTQYF.

V and J are TRBV5-6 and TRBJ1-2, with D uncertain. Germline V CDR1 and CDR2: SGHDT, YYEEEE. The V end lost 0 bases, the J end lost 4 bases, and 7 bases lay between the germline ends. The CDR3 has 13 residues. The DNA for the CDR3 is TGTGCCAGCAGCTTGGTGTCCCTCTATGGCTACACCTTC. Residues: CASSLVSLYGYTF. Combining the CDR3 with reference TRBV5-6 and TRBJ1-2 gives the whole variable domain DAGVTQSPTHLIKTRGQQVTLRCSPKSGHDTVSWYQQALGQGPQFIFQYYEEEERQRGNFPDRFSGHQFPNYSSELNVNALLLGDSALYLCASSLVSLYGYTFGSGTRLTVV.

The rearrangement joins TRBV11-2 to TRBJ2-1; a weak D match, TRBD1 (6 bases). The CDR3 is 18 amino acids. The V end lost 2 bases, the J end lost 4 bases, and 21 bases lay between the germline ends. Germline V CDR1 and CDR2: SGHAT, FQNNGV. The CDR3 bases are TGTGCCAGCAGCTTAAGTCTTCTTGGGACAAGGTTGTACAATGAGCAGTTCTTC. Encoded protein: CASSLSLLGTRLYNEQFF.

The chain combines TRBV7-2 with TRBJ2-1; D ambiguous. The CDR3 totals 16 residues. Germline loops: CDR1 SGHTA, CDR2 FQGNSA. Trimming removed 2 bases at V and 9 bases at J, with 20 bases between. The CDR3 loop reads CASSLIARSAVGEQFF. DNA for the CDR3: TGTGCCAGCAGCTTAATCGCGAGATCGGCGGTCGGTGAGCAGTTCTTC.

This clone was found a few times. The CDR3 protein is CASSEGTASSYEQYF. The CDR3 DNA reads as TGTGCCAGCAGCGAAGGGACAGCCAGCTCCTACGAGCAGTACTTC. V usage is TRBV5-6 and J usage is TRBJ2-7; 7 nucleotides align to TRBD1. The CDR3 covers 15 residues. Unmatched junction bases numbered 7, after V lost 4 bases and J lost 0 bases. Per germline, CDR1 SGHDT and CDR2 YYEEEE.

As for this clone: Within the sample, other DNA sequences also encode this same CDR3. V gene TRBV19 combines with J gene TRBJ2-1; 7 bases line up with TRBD2. V shed 4 bases, J shed 1 base, and the junction held 1 base outside the gene matches. Germline CDR1 LNHDA, CDR2 SQIVND (reference sequence). The CDR3 consists of 14 residues. This CDR3 is CASSTSGSYNEQFF. Written as DNA, the CDR3 is TGTGCCAGTAGTACTAGCGGATCCTACAATGAGCAGTTCTTC.

The rearrangement joins TRBV27 to TRBJ2-2; 9 bases map to TRBD1. With 6 bases clipped from V and 5 bases from J, the junction kept 10 bases outside the gene matches. There are 16 residues in the CDR3. Per the germline V gene, CDR1 is MNHEY and CDR2 is SMNVEV (reference sequence). CDR3 amino acids: CASSSMRDRVTGELFF. As DNA, the CDR3 is TGTGCCAGCAGCTCCATGCGGGACAGGGTTACCGGGGAGCTGTTTTTT.

The chain recombines TRBV10-1 with TRBJ1-2; possibly TRBD1 for D (5 bases). Germline V gene sequence: CDR1 WNHNN, CDR2 SYGVQD (reference sequence). This CDR3 spans 15 amino acids. Trimming cost V 0 bases and J 4 bases, with 12 bases left between them. In DNA form, the CDR3 reads TGCGCCAGCAGTGAGTCGAGAGGGGAGGGCTATGGCTACACCTTC. This encodes CASSESRGEGYGYTF.

J is TRBJ2-5 and V is TRBV25-1; 7 bases align to TRBD1. This CDR3 has 18 amino acids. From germline, CDR1 is MGHDK and CDR2 SYGVNS. V was clipped by 4 bases and J by 0 bases; unmatched bases: 14. CDR3 DNA: TGTGCCAGCAGTGCCCTAGGGACAGACCACCTCCACCAAGAGACCCAGTACTTC. This encodes CASSALGTDHLHQETQYF.

J is TRBJ2-7 and V is TRBV5-1; tentative D call: TRBD1 (5 bases). The V and J ends lost 0 bases and 0 bases respectively, with 7 bases between them. Germline values: CDR1 SGHRS, CDR2 YFSETQ. The CDR3 is made up of 14 amino acids. In nucleotides, the CDR3 is TGCGCCAGCAGCTTGGCAGGGAACTCCTACGAGCAGTACTTC. Its translation is CASSLAGNSYEQYF.

CDR3 bases: TGTGCCAGCAGCTTGTTTCCAAGGGGCATTCCGAACACTGAAGCTTTCTTT. This codes for CASSLFPRGIPNTEAFF. V gene TRBV5-6 combines with J gene TRBJ1-1; tentatively, D is TRBD1 (5 bases). Looked up from germline, CDR1 is SGHDT and CDR2 is YYEEEE. The CDR3 covers 17 residues. Trimming removed 1 base from V and 1 base from J, with 17 bases in between.

The chain is built from TRBV6-5 and TRBJ2-7; 8 bases are a match to TRBD2. CDR1 MNHEY and CDR2 SVGAGI come from the germline V gene. This CDR3 is 14 amino acids long. V trimming: 7 bases; J trimming: 2 bases; junction bases outside the gene matches: 7. The CDR3 reads CASMSAGVPYEQYF. CDR3 nucleotides: TGTGCCAGCATGTCAGCGGGGGTCCCCTACGAGCAGTACTTC.

The chain is built from TRBV20-1 and TRBJ1-2; tentatively, D is TRBD1 (6 bases). CDR1 and CDR2 (germline): DFQATT, SNEGSKA (reference sequence). The CDR3 totals 11 residues. V shed 6 bases and J shed 6 bases, with 11 bases lying between them. CDR3 sequence reads: CSARQVDGYTF. The CDR3 DNA follows: TGCAGTGCCCGACAGGTTGATGGCTACACCTTC.

This chain uses TRBV19 with TRBJ2-2, with a tentative D call TRBD2 (5 bases). Deletions cut 8 bases from V and 8 bases from J, with 9 bases between. CDR1 LNHDA and CDR2 SQIVND come from the germline V gene (reference sequence). The CDR3 sequence is 11 residues long. CDR3 nucleotides: TGTGCCAGTGCAGCGGCAGGGGAGCTGTTTTTT. Its protein product is CASAAAGELFF.

The rearrangement joins TRBV28 to TRBJ2-5; D unresolved. The CDR3 totals 10 residues. Germline assignment: CDR1 MDHEN and CDR2 SYDVKM. V was trimmed by 3 bases and J by 7 bases, leaving 3 bases between them. The CDR3 nucleotides are TGTGCCAGCAGTTTGAGGACCCAGTACTTC. Protein: CASSLRTQYF.

The chain links TRBV4-1 to TRBJ2-1; D gene uncertain. The CDR3 contains 15 residues. Deletions cut 0 bases from V and 4 bases from J, with 10 bases between. CDR1 MGHRA and CDR2 YSYEKL come from the germline V gene. The CDR3 region is CASSQDGDAYNEQFF. The CDR3, as DNA: TGCGCCAGCAGCCAAGATGGAGACGCTTACAATGAGCAGTTCTTC.

This chain links TRBV11-2 with TRBJ2-7; tentative D call: TRBD1 (6 bases). Germline CDR1 and CDR2: SGHAT and FQNNGV. The CDR3 has 15 residues. Trimming cost V 1 base and J 2 bases, with 12 bases left between them. The CDR3 bases are TGTGCCAGCAGCTTAGGGCCCCAGGGGACCTACGAGCAGTACTTC. This translates into CASSLGPQGTYEQYF.